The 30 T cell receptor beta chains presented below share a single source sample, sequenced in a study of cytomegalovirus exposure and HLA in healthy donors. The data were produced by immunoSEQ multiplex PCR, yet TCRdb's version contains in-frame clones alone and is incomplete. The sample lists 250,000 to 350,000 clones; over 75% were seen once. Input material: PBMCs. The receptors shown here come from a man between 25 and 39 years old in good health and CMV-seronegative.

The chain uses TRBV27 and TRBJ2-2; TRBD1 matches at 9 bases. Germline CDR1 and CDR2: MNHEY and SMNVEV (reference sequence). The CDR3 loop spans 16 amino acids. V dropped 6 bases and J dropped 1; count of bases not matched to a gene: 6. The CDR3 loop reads CASSPRDRVNTGELFF. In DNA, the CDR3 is TGTGCCAGCAGCCCTCGGGACAGGGTGAACACCGGGGAGCTGTTTTTT.

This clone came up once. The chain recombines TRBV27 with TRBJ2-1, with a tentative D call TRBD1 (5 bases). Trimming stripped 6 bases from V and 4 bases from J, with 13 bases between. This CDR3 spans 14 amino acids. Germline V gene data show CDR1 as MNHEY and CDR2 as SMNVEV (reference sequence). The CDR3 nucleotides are TGTGCCAGCAGGCCAGGGTCAAGATACAATGAGCAGTTCTTC. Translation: CASRPGSRYNEQFF.

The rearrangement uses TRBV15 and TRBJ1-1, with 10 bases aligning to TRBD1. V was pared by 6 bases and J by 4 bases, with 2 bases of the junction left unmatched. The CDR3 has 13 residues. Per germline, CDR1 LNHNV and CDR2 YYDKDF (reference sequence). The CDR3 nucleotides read TGTGCCACCAGACGGACAGGGGGCACTGAAGCTTTCTTT. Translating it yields CATRRTGGTEAFF.

CDR3 sequence reads: CASRDRSSYNSPLHF. The CDR3 nucleotides are TGTGCCAGCAGGGACAGGAGCTCCTATAATTCACCCCTCCACTTT. V usage is TRBV6-6 and J usage is TRBJ1-6; 7 bases match TRBD1. Germline CDR1 and CDR2: MNHNY and SVGAGI (reference sequence). The CDR3 consists of 15 residues. V trimming: 6 bases; J trimming: 0 bases; junction bases outside the gene matches: 2.

The CDR3 is CASSTHQGKGTEAFF. As DNA, the CDR3 is TGTGCCAGCAGTACCCATCAGGGTAAGGGTACTGAAGCTTTCTTT. The chain carries TRBV27 and TRBJ1-1, with D possibly matching TRBD1 (5 bases). The CDR3 covers 15 residues. The germline CDR1 and CDR2 sequences are MNHEY and SMNVEV (reference sequence). V lost 5 bases to trimming and J lost 5 bases, with 18 bases between them.

CDR3 DNA: TGTGCCAGTCAAGACACCTTGAAGGGGGAGCAGTACTTC. Encoded protein: CASQDTLKGEQYF. This chain uses TRBV6-5 with TRBJ2-7; tentative D call: TRBD1 (5 bases). V was cut by 9 bases and J by 7 bases, with 19 bases left in between. In germline, CDR1 is MNHEY, CDR2 SVGAGI. The CDR3 covers 13 residues.

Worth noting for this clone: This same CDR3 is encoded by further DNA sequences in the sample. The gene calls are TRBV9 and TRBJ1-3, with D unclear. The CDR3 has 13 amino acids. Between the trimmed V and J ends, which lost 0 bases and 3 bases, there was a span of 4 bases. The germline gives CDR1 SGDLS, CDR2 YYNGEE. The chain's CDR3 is CASSVDLGNTIYF. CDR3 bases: TGTGCCAGCAGCGTAGATCTTGGAAACACCATATATTTT. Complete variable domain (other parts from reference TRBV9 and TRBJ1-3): DSGVTQTPKHLITATGQRVTLRCSPRSGDLSVYWYQQSLDQGLQFLIQYYNGEERAKGNILERFSAQQFPDLHSELNLSSLELGDSALYFCASSVDLGNTIYFGEGSWLTVV.

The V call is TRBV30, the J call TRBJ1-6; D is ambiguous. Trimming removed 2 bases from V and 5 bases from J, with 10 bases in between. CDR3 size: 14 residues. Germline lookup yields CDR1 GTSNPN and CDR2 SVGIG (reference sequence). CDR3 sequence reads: CAWSREFNNSPLHF. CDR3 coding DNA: TGTGCCTGGAGTCGGGAATTTAATAATTCACCCCTCCACTTT. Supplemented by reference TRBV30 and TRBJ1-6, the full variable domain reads SQTIHQWPATLVQPVGSPLSLECTVEGTSNPNLYWYRQAAGRGLQLLFYSVGIGQISSEVPQNLSASRPQDRQFILSSKKLLLSDSGFYLCAWSREFNNSPLHFGNGTRLTVT.

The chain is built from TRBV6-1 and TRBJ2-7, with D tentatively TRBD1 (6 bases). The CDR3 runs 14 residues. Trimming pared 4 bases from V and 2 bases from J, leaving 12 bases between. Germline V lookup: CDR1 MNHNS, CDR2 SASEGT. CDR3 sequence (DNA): TGTGCCAGCAGTGTTCTACAGGGAGCCTACGAGCAGTACTTC. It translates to CASSVLQGAYEQYF.

The chain's CDR3 is CASSLAIAESTDTQYF. In DNA form, the CDR3 reads TGTGCCAGCAGCTTAGCGATAGCGGAGAGCACAGATACGCAGTATTTT. V and J are TRBV7-6 and TRBJ2-3; a weak D match, TRBD2 (6 bases). This CDR3 spans 16 amino acids. Germline V gene data show CDR1 as SGHVS and CDR2 as FNYEAQ. Trimming pared 0 bases from V and 0 bases from J, leaving 10 bases between.

The DNA for the CDR3 is TGTGCCAGCAGCATTAGGTCAGGAACCGGGGAGCTGTTTTTT. It translates to CASSIRSGTGELFF. The chain employs TRBV11-3 and TRBJ2-2; unclear D gene. The CDR3 contains 14 residues. The germline V gene encodes CDR1 SGHNT and CDR2 YENEEA. V lost 5 bases, J lost 5 bases, and 12 bases lay in between.

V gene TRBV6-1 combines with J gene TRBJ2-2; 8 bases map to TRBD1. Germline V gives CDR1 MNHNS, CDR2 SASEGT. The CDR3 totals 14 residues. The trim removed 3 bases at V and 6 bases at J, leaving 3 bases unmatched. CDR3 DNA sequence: TGTGCCAGCAGTGAGGACAGGGCGTCCGGGGAGCTGTTTTTT. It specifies CASSEDRASGELFF.

As DNA, the CDR3 is TGCAGCGTCCAAGGGGGCTCTGGGGCCAACGTCCTGACTTTC. Protein product: CSVQGGSGANVLTF. This chain uses TRBV29-1 with TRBJ2-6, with a weak D call TRBD1 (6 bases). Germline V lookup: CDR1 SQVTM, CDR2 ANQGSEA. The CDR3 contains 14 residues. V was shortened by 6 bases and J by 0 bases, with 9 bases between the two germline ends. The variable domain in full, with the rest retrieved from reference TRBV29-1 and TRBJ2-6, is SAVISQKPSRDICQRGTSLTIQCQVDSQVTMMFWYRQQPGQSLTLIATANQGSEATYESGFVIDKFPISRPNLTFSTLTVSNMSPEDSSIYLCSVQGGSGANVLTFGAGSRLTVL.

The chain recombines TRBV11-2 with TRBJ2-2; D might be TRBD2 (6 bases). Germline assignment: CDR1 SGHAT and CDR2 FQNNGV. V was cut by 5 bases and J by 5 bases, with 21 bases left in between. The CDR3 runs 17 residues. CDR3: CASSQLVTRGYTGELFF. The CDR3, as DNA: TGTGCCAGCAGCCAGTTGGTGACGCGGGGTTATACCGGGGAGCTGTTTTTT.

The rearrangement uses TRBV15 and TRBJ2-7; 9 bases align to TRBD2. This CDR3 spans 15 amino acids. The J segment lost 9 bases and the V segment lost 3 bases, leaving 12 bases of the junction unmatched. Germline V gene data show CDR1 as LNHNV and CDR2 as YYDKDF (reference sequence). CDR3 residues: CATSSSSGGSGLQYF. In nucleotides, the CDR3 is TGTGCCACCAGCAGCTCCAGCGGGGGGAGCGGCTTGCAGTACTTC.

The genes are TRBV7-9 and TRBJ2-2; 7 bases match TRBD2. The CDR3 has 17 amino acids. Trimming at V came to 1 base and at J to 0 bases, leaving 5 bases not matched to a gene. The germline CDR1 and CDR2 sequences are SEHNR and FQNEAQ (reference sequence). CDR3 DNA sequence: TGTGCCAGCAGCTTAGGCGGGGGAATCACGAACACCGGGGAGCTGTTTTTT. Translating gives CASSLGGGITNTGELFF. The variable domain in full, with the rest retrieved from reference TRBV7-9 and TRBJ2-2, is DTGVSQNPRHKITKRGQNVTFRCDPISEHNRLYWYRQTLGQGPEFLTYFQNEAQLEKSRLLSDRFSAERPKGSFSTLEIQRTEQGDSAMYLCASSLGGGITNTGELFFGEGSRLTVL.

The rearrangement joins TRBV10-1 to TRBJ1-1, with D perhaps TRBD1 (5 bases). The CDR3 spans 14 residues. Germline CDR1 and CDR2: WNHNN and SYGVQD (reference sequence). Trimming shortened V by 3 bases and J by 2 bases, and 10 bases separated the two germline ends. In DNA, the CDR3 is TGCGCCAGCAGTGAATCCGGGACTAACACTGAAGCTTTCTTT. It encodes CASSESGTNTEAFF.

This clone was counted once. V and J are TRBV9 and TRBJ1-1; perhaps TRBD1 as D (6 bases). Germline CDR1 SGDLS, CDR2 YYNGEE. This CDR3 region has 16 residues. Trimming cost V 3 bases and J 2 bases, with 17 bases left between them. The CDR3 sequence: CASSGRGGRINTEAFF. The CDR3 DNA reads TGTGCCAGCAGCGGCCGAGGGGGACGAATTAACACTGAAGCTTTCTTT.

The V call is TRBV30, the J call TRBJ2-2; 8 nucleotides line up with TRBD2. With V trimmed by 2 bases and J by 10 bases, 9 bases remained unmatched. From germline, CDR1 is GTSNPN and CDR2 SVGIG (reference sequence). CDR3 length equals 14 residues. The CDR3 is CAWSRQILAVELFF. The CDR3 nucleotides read TGTGCCTGGAGTCGACAGATACTAGCGGTGGAGCTGTTTTTT.

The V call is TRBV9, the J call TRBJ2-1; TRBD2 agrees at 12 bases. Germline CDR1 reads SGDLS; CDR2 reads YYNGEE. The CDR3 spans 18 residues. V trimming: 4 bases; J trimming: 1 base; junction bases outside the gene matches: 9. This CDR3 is CASSTPTSGGISYNEQFF. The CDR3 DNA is TGTGCCAGCAGCACTCCAACTAGCGGGGGGATATCCTACAATGAGCAGTTCTTC.

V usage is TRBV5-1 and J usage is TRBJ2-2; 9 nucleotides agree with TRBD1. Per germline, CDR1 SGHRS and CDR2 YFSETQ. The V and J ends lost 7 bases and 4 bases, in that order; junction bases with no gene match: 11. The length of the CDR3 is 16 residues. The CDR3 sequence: CASGRGTGTSTGELFF. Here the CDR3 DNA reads TGCGCCAGCGGCCGAGGGACAGGGACGTCCACCGGGGAGCTGTTTTTT.

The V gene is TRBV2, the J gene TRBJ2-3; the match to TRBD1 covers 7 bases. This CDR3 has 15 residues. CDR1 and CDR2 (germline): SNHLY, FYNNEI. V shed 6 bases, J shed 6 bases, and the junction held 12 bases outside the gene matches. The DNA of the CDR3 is TGTGCCAGCAGCAAACACCCACCCAGGGGGGATACGCAGTATTTT. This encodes CASSKHPPRGDTQYF.

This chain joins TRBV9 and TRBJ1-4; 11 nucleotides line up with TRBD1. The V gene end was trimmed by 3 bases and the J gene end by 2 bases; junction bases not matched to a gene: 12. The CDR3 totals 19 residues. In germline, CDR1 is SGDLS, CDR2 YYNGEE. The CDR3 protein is CASSGRRTGGPVTNEKLFF. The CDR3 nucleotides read TGTGCCAGCAGCGGGAGACGGACAGGGGGCCCGGTTACTAATGAAAAACTGTTTTTT.

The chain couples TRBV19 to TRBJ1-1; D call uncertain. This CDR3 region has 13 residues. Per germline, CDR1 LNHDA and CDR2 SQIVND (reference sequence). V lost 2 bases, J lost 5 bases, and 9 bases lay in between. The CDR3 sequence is CASSIWRGTEAFF. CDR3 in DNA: TGTGCCAGTAGTATATGGAGAGGGACTGAAGCTTTCTTT.

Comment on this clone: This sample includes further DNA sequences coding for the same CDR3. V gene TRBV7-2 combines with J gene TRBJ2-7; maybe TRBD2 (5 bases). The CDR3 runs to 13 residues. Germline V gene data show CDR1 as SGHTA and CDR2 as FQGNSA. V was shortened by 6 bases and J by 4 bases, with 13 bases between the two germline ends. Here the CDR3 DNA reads TGTGCCAGCAGTGCGGGCCGCGGATACGAGCAGTACTTC. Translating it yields CASSAGRGYEQYF. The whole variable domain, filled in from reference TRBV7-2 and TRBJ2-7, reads GAGVSQSPSNKVTEKGKDVELRCDPISGHTALYWYRQSLGQGLEFLIYFQGNSAPDKSGLPSDRFSAERTGGSVSTLTIQRTQQEDSAVYLCASSAGRGYEQYFGPGTRLTVT.

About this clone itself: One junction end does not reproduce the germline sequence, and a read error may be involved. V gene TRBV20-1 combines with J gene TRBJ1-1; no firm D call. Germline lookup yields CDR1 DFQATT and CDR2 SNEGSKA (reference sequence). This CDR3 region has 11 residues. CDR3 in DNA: TGCAGTGCTCCGAGCGCGACGTCGTTTGGATTT. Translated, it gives CSAPSATSFGF.

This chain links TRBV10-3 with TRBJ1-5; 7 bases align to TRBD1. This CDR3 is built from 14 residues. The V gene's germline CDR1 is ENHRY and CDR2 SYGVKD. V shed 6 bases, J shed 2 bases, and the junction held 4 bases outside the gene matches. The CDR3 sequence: CAIRGDSRNQPQHF. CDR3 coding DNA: TGTGCCATCAGGGGGGACAGCCGCAATCAGCCCCAGCATTTT.

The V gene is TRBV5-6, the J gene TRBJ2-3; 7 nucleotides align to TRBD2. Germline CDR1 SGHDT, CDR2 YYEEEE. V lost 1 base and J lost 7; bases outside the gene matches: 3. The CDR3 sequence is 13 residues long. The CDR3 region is CASSLWGGNTQYF. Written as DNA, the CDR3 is TGTGCCAGCAGCTTGTGGGGGGGAAATACGCAGTATTTT.

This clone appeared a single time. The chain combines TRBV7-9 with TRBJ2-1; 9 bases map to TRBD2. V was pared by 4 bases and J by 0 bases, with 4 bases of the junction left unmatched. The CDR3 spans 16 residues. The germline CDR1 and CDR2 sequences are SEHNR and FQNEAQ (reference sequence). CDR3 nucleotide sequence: TGTGCCAGCAGCTCACCTAGCGGGGCCTCCTACAATGAGCAGTTCTTC. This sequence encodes CASSSPSGASYNEQFF. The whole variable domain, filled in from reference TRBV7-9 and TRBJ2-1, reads DTGVSQNPRHKITKRGQNVTFRCDPISEHNRLYWYRQTLGQGPEFLTYFQNEAQLEKSRLLSDRFSAERPKGSFSTLEIQRTEQGDSAMYLCASSSPSGASYNEQFFGPGTRLTVL.

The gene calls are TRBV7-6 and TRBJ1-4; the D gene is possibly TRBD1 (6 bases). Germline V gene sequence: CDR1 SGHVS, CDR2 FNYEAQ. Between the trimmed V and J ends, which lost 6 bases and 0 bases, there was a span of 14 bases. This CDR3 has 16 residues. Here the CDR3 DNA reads TGTGCCAGCAGACCTAACTCAGGGGCAACTAATGAAAAACTGTTTTTT. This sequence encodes CASRPNSGATNEKLFF.